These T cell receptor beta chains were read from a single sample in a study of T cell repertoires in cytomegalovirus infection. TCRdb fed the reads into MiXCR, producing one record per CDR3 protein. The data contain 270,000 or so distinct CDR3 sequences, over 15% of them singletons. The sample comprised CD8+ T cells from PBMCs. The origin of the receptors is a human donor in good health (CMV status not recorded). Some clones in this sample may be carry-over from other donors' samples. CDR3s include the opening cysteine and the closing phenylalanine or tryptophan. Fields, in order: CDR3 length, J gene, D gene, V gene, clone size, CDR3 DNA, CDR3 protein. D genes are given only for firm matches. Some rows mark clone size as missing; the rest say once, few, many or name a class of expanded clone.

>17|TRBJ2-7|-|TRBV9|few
TGTGCCAGCAGCGTAAGTCCCCATCCGGAGGGAAACTACGAGCAGTACTTC
CASSVSPHPEGNYEQYF
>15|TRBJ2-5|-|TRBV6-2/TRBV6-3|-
TGTGCCAGCAGTTACACTAGCTGGGGGCAAGAGACCCAGTACTTC
CASSYTSWGQETQYF
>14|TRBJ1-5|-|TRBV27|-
TGTGCCAGCAGTTTAGGGTCCACCGGGCAGCCCCAGCATTTT
CASSLGSTGQPQHF
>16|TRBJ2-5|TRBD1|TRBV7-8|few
TGTGCCAGCAGCTTAGGACAGGGGCGTCCGAGGGAGACCCAGTACTTC
CASSLGQGRPRETQYF
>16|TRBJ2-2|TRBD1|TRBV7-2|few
TGTGCCAGCAGCAAGCAAACAGGGGGCTGGGCCGGGGAGCTGTTTTTT
CASSKQTGGWAGELFF
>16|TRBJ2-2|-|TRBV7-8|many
TGTGCCAGCAGCTTAAAAGGTCGGGGGCCGACCGGGGAGCTGTTTTTT
CASSLKGRGPTGELFF
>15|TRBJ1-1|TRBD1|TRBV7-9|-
TGTGCCAGCAGCCCCCCGCAGGGGGCTGGGACTGAAGCTTTCTTT
CASSPPQGAGTEAFF
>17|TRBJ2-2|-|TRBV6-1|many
TGTGCCAGCAGTGAAGATGGCCTCCGGGCCTACACCGGGGAGCTGTTTTTT
CASSEDGLRAYTGELFF
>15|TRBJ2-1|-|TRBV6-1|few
TGTGCCAGCACCGTGGCCCCCTTGGGGTACAATGAGCAGTTCTTC
CASTVAPLGYNEQFF
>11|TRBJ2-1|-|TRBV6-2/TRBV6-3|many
TGTGCCAGCAGGGACTACAATGAGCAGTTCTTC
CASRDYNEQFF
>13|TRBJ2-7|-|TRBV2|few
TGTGCCAGCAGTGTTGATCAATCCTACGAGCAGTACTTC
CASSVDQSYEQYF
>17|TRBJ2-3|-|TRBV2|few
TGTGCCAGCAGTGAGGCTCTAGGCGGCCGTAGCACAGATACGCAGTATTTT
CASSEALGGRSTDTQYF
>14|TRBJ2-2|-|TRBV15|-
TGTGCCACCAGCAGAGATACCACCACCGGGGAGCTGTTTTTT
CATSRDTTTGELFF
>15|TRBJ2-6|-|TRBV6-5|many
TGTGCCACCACCATTACGGGCTCTGGGGCCAACGTCCTGACTTTC
CATTITGSGANVLTF
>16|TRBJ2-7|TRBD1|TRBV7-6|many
TGTGCCAGCAGCTCCAGCGCCGGGACAGGGTTATACGAGCAGTACTTC
CASSSSAGTGLYEQYF
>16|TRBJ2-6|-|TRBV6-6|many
TGTGCCAGCAGAGGACTTACCATCACTGGGGCCAACGTCCTGACTTTC
CASRGLTITGANVLTF
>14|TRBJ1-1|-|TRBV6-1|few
TGTGCCAGCAGTGAAGCGGCAGCCAACACTGAAGCTTTCTTT
CASSEAAANTEAFF
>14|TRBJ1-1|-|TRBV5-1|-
TGCGCCAGCACCAAATGGGGCGGGAACACTGAAGCTTTCTTT
CASTKWGGNTEAFF
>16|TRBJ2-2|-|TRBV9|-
TGTGCCAGCAGCGAAAGGGACGTCGCGAACACCGGGGAGCTGTTTTTT
CASSERDVANTGELFF
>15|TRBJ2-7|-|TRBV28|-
TGTGCCAGCAGTCCCTCCAGGGCAGGGGCCCACGAGCAGTACTTC
CASSPSRAGAHEQYF
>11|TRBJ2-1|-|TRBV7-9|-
TGTGCCAGCAGCAGCCACAATGAGCAGTTCTTC
CASSSHNEQFF
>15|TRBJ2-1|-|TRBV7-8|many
TGTGCCAGCAGCTTAGAGGGTGGGGCCTACAATGAGCAGTTCTTC
CASSLEGGAYNEQFF
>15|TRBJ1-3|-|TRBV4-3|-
TGCGCCAGCAGCCAAGATAGAGGGGTCGGAAACACCATATATTTT
CASSQDRGVGNTIYF
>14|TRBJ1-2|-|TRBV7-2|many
TGTGCCAGCAGCTTATTTGGAACAGACTATGGCTACACCTTC
CASSLFGTDYGYTF
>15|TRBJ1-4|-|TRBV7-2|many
TGTGCCAGCAGCTTAGGACAGGCTGCTAATGAAAAACTGTTTTTT
CASSLGQAANEKLFF
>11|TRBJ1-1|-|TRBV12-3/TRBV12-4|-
TGTGCCAGCAGTTTATTTTCGCCGGCTTTCTTT
CASSLFSPAFF
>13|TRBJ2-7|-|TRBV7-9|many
TGTGCCAGCAGCCAATCGGACCCCTACGAGCAGTACTTC
CASSQSDPYEQYF
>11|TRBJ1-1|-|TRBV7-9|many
TGTGCCAGCAGCTTACTTTTTGAAGCTTTCTTT
CASSLLFEAFF
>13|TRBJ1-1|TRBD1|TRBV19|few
TGTGCCAGTAACAGGGGGATTCTGACTGAAGCTTTCTTT
CASNRGILTEAFF
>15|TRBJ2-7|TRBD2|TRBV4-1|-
TGCGCCAGCAGCCATACGCTAGCGGGGGCCTACGAGCAGTACTTC
CASSHTLAGAYEQYF
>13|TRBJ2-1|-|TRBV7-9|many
TGTGCCAGCAGCTTAGAGAGCGGGAATGAGCAGTTCTTC
CASSLESGNEQFF
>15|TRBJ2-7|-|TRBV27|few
TGTGCCAGCAGTGGGATAGCGGAACTTCACTACGAGCAGTACTTC
CASSGIAELHYEQYF
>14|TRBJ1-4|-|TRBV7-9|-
TGTGCCAGCAACACGGGGGCGCCTGGTGAAAAACTGTTTTTT
CASNTGAPGEKLFF
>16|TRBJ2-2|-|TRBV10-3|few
TGTGCCATCAGTGATCGGCACGAAATTAACACCGGGGAGCTGTTTTTT
CAISDRHEINTGELFF
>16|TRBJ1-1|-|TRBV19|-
TGTGCCAGTAGTATCTGGCAGGGATTGGGTGGGACTGAAGCTTTCTTT
CASSIWQGLGGTEAFF
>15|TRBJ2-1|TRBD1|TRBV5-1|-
TGCGCCAGCAGCTTGGTCGGGACAGGGCTTAATGAGCAGTTCTTC
CASSLVGTGLNEQFF
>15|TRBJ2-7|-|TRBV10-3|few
TGTGCCATCAGTGAGTCTTGGACAGACTCCTACGAGCAGTACTTC
CAISESWTDSYEQYF
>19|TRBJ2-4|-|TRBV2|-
TGTGCCAGCAGTGAAGCCCCGGCACAAACGACGACCGGAGAAAACATTCAGTACTTC
CASSEAPAQTTTGENIQYF
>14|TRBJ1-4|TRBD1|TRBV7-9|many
TGTGCCAGCAGCTCCGGGACAGGACAGCAAAAACTGTTTTTT
CASSSGTGQQKLFF
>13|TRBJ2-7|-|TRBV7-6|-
TGTGCCAGCAGCTCAAGGGTCAGCTACGAGCAGTACTTC
CASSSRVSYEQYF
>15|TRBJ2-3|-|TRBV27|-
TGTGCCAGCAGTTTAATCGACTCAGGGAGGGATACGCAGTATTTT
CASSLIDSGRDTQYF
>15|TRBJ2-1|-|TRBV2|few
TGTGCCAGCAGTGATAAAAGCGGAGGCTACAATGAGCAGTTCTTC
CASSDKSGGYNEQFF
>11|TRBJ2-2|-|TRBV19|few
TGTGCCAGTAGTATGACCGGGGAGCTGTTTTTT
CASSMTGELFF
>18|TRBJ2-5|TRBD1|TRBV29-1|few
TGCAGCGCGAAGGTGTGGGTCGGACAGGGTGGGCGACAAGAGACCCAGTACTTC
CSAKVWVGQGGRQETQYF
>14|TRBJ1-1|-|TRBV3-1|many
TGTGCCAGCAGCCCGGGACAACATATCACTGAAGCTTTCTTT
CASSPGQHITEAFF
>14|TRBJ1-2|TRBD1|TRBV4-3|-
TGCGCCAGCAGGGCAGGGGGTAGATCCTATGGCTACACCTTC
CASRAGGRSYGYTF
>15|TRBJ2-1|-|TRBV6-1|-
TGTGCCAGCAGTGAAGGGGGCAGTCAGTACAATGAGCAGTTCTTC
CASSEGGSQYNEQFF
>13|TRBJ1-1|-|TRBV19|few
TGTGCCAGTACCCAGGGAGCGAACACTGAAGCTTTCTTT
CASTQGANTEAFF